The source of this T cell receptor (beta chain) is a study of T cell repertoires in cytomegalovirus infection. Study as a whole: CMV epitopes, recently identified HLA-C-restricted and well-studied HLA-B-restricted, were used. The public TCR beta signatures pointed to both CMV infection and matching HLA type. The study, taken as a whole, reports: Within the response measured ex vivo, HLA-C-restricted CMV-specific TCR beta clonotypes were dominant.

For this clonotype: Its antigen is currently unknown.

Trimming pared 5 bases from V and 4 bases from J, leaving 11 bases between. The CDR3 totals 12 residues. In germline, CDR1 is SQVTM, CDR2 ANQGSEA. TCRdb ran MiXCR on the reads and lists one entry per CDR3 protein. The table shows 450,000 to 600,000 distinct CDR3 sequences, with about 33% occurring only once. The receptor was derived from a human donor in good health (CMV status not recorded). Some clones in this sample may be carry-over from other donors' samples. Sequencing was performed on cultured PBMCs, taken from culture after CMV antigen stimulation. The chain joins TRBV29-1 to TRBJ2-5; a weak D match, TRBD1 (5 bases). CDR3 coding DNA: TGCAGCGTTATGCAGGGCTTAGAGACCCAGTACTTC. It specifies CSVMQGLETQYF.